A few counts support the clone carrying this T cell receptor (beta chain). Preparation of the TCRbeta library used unique molecular identifiers. From the PCR reads, TCRdb called clonotypes with MiXCR, one entry per CDR3 protein. The repertoire holds approximately 1,000,000 distinct CDR3 sequences, with roughly 29% as singletons. The sample originates from a study of T-cell reconstitution after alpha-beta-depleted transplantation in children. The sample consisted of PBMCs, mostly from graft donor cells, taken 360 days after TCRalphabeta/CD19-depleted stem cell transplant. This sequence was found in a boy under three years old who had a stem cell transplant for SCID, so the T cells may come from the graft donor.

The CDR3 here is CASSQARYNEQFF. CDR3 in DNA: TGCGCCAGCAGTCAGGCGCGATACAATGAGCAGTTCTTC. V gene TRBV10-2 combines with J gene TRBJ2-1; D is uncertain. This CDR3 contains 13 residues. Between the trimmed V and J ends, which lost 5 bases and 4 bases, there was a span of 9 bases. Germline V gene data show CDR1 as WSHSY and CDR2 as SAAADI.